This T cell receptor (beta chain) originates from a study of T cells in Graves' hyperthyroidism and ophthalmopathy. Amplified TCR beta CDR3 regions derived from RNA transcripts. With the HTBI primer set, the TCR CDR3 went through a first round of RT-PCR. TCRdb recomputed calls from the multiplex PCR reads with MiXCR, one row per CDR3 protein. The sample gives roughly 500,000 distinct CDR3 sequences, roughly 50% of which show up once; roughly 19% is in the top ten. The germline gives CDR1 SEHNR, CDR2 FQNEAQ (reference sequence). The CDR3 covers 12 residues. With V trimmed by 3 bases and J by 15 bases, 7 bases remained unmatched.

Input material: peripheral blood or thyroid tissue (not recorded which). This clonotype was sampled from an adult woman with Graves' disease, either hyperthyroidism or ophthalmopathy (not recorded which). The chain combines TRBV7-9 with TRBJ1-4; the match to TRBD1 covers 7 bases. Here the CDR3 reads CASSLPGQAMFF. The CDR3 bases are TGTGCCAGCAGCTTGCCTGGACAGGCGATGTTTTTT. Based on the CDR3 plus reference TRBV7-9 and TRBJ1-4, the full variable domain is DTGVSQNPRHKITKRGQNVTFRCDPISEHNRLYWYRQTLGQGPEFLTYFQNEAQLEKSRLLSDRFSAERPKGSFSTLEIQRTEQGDSAMYLCASSLPGQAMFFGSGTQLSVL.